This entry is about one TCR beta chain. In germline, CDR1 is GTSNPN, CDR2 SVGIG (reference sequence). V lost 4 bases to trimming and J lost 4 bases; unmatched junction nucleotides: 10. This CDR3 is 14 amino acids long. Libraries were prepared by immunoSEQ multiplex PCR; TCRdb keeps only in-frame clonotypes and omits some of them. The sample shows 300,000 to 400,000 clones, more than 70% of them seen only once. This sample was taken from a study of blood T cell repertoires in COVID-19. The TCR comes from a woman between 65 and 79 years old with COVID-19, enrolled during active disease. This chain uses TRBV30 with TRBJ2-7, with TRBD1 matching 7 bases. Specimen: peripheral blood. The CDR3, as DNA: TGTGCCTGGAACTCGGCCAGGGGGTTTTACGAGCAGTACTTC. It is translated as CAWNSARGFYEQYF. Looking up the rest from reference TRBV30 and TRBJ2-7 gives the full variable domain: SQTIHQWPATLVQPVGSPLSLECTVEGTSNPNLYWYRQAAGRGLQLLFYSVGIGQISSEVPQNLSASRPQDRQFILSSKKLLLSDSGFYLCAWNSARGFYEQYFGPGTRLTVT.